A selection of T cell receptor beta chains follows, all from one sample in a study of STAT5B mutations in CD4+ large granular lymphocyte leukemia. TCRdb's copy holds only in-frame clones and misses some; the assay was immunoSEQ multiplex PCR. In the table there are around 24,000 clones, roughly 69% of which are singletons. The material sequenced was CD4+ T cells from blood buffy coats. Receptors were obtained from a human donor in good health. The CDR3 runs from the conserved cysteine through the conserved F or W. Each record gives: D gene, clone size, V gene, J gene, CDR3 DNA, CDR3 protein. D genes are given only for firm matches. The listing skips clone size in some rows; elsewhere it reads once, few, many or a size class.

d_gene: .; abundance: .; v_gene: TRBV4-2; j_gene: TRBJ1-2; CDR3nt: TGTGCCAGCAGCGGCTCGAGTTATGGCTACACCTTC; CDR3aa: CASSGSSYGYTF
d_gene: .; abundance: .; v_gene: TRBV5-5; j_gene: TRBJ1-5; CDR3nt: TGTGCCAGCAGCCCGGAATTCGGGGCCCGACAGCCCCAGCATTTT; CDR3aa: CASSPEFGARQPQHF
d_gene: .; abundance: .; v_gene: TRBV14; j_gene: TRBJ2-5; CDR3nt: TGTGCCAGCAGCCAAGAAATCCCGGGACTTAGGGAGACCCAGTACTTC; CDR3aa: CASSQEIPGLRETQYF
d_gene: TRBD2; abundance: .; v_gene: TRBV6-1; j_gene: TRBJ2-7; CDR3nt: TGTGCCAGCAGTGAAGCCGGGGCGGGAGCGAGGTACGAGCAGTACTTC; CDR3aa: CASSEAGAGARYEQYF
d_gene: TRBD1; abundance: .; v_gene: TRBV28; j_gene: TRBJ2-7; CDR3nt: TGTGCCAGCAGTTTATCAGGGGGCGGATACGAGCAGTACTTC; CDR3aa: CASSLSGGGYEQYF
d_gene: .; abundance: .; v_gene: TRBV5-1; j_gene: TRBJ2-5; CDR3nt: TGCGCCAGCACAAACAGGGAGGGGTACCAAGAGACCCAGTACTTC; CDR3aa: CASTNREGYQETQYF
d_gene: .; abundance: few; v_gene: TRBV27; j_gene: TRBJ1-1; CDR3nt: TGTGCCAGCAGTCCCCACCGGGACCTCAACACTGAAGCTTTCTTT; CDR3aa: CASSPHRDLNTEAFF
d_gene: TRBD2; abundance: .; v_gene: TRBV20-1; j_gene: TRBJ2-7; CDR3nt: TGCAATGCCGGGACTAGTATCGAGCAGTACTTC; CDR3aa: CNAGTSIEQYF
d_gene: TRBD2; abundance: .; v_gene: TRBV5-4; j_gene: TRBJ2-1; CDR3nt: TGTGCCAGCAGCTTCCGGAGCGGGGGCTACAATGAGCAGTTCTTC; CDR3aa: CASSFRSGGYNEQFF
d_gene: .; abundance: .; v_gene: TRBV18; j_gene: TRBJ2-5; CDR3nt: TGTGCCAGCTCACCGGAGCAGGGGGAGACCCAGTACTTC; CDR3aa: CASSPEQGETQYF
d_gene: .; abundance: .; v_gene: TRBV4-1; j_gene: TRBJ2-7; CDR3nt: TGCGCCAGCAGCCAAGGTTTTGCGGTTGGGGGGGCGGGTGGCGAGCAGTACTTC; CDR3aa: CASSQGFAVGGAGGEQYF
d_gene: .; abundance: once; v_gene: TRBV28; j_gene: TRBJ1-5; CDR3nt: TGTGCCAGCACCTTACAATATAATCAGCCCCAGCATTTT; CDR3aa: CASTLQYNQPQHF
d_gene: TRBD2; abundance: .; v_gene: TRBV5-4; j_gene: TRBJ2-1; CDR3nt: TGTGCCAGCAGCTTTGGGAGGGCGAATGGGCAGTTCTTC; CDR3aa: CASSFGRANGQFF
d_gene: TRBD1; abundance: .; v_gene: TRBV18; j_gene: TRBJ2-6; CDR3nt: TGTGCCAGCTCTCCGACAGGGGCCGGGGCCAACGTCCTGACTTTC; CDR3aa: CASSPTGAGANVLTF
d_gene: TRBD1; abundance: once; v_gene: TRBV28; j_gene: TRBJ1-6; CDR3nt: TGTGCCAGCAGCCCCCCACCGACAGGGCGATCACCCCTCCACTTT; CDR3aa: CASSPPPTGRSPLHF
d_gene: TRBD1; abundance: .; v_gene: TRBV13; j_gene: TRBJ1-3; CDR3nt: TGTGCCAGCAGCTACCAGGGGGTGGCCGGAAACACCATATATTTT; CDR3aa: CASSYQGVAGNTIYF
d_gene: .; abundance: .; v_gene: TRBV6-5; j_gene: TRBJ1-2; CDR3nt: TGTGCCAGCACCAAAGGGGGAAACTATGGCTACACCTTC; CDR3aa: CASTKGGNYGYTF
d_gene: .; abundance: .; v_gene: TRBV5-1; j_gene: TRBJ2-2; CDR3nt: TGCGCCAGCAGCTTGGAGGGCACCGGGGAGCTGTTTTTT; CDR3aa: CASSLEGTGELFF
d_gene: TRBD2; abundance: .; v_gene: TRBV5-6; j_gene: TRBJ2-5; CDR3nt: TGTGCCAGCAGCTTGGTGCGGGGAGGGTCTGAGACCCAGTACTTC; CDR3aa: CASSLVRGGSETQYF
d_gene: .; abundance: few; v_gene: TRBV7-9; j_gene: TRBJ1-4; CDR3nt: TGTGCCAGCAGCGTCCAGGGTGGAGGCAAACTGTTTTTT; CDR3aa: CASSVQGGGKLFF
d_gene: TRBD2; abundance: .; v_gene: TRBV4-2; j_gene: TRBJ2-5; CDR3nt: TGTGCCAGCAGCCAAGTTAGCGGGGAGACCCAGTACTTC; CDR3aa: CASSQVSGETQYF
d_gene: TRBD1; abundance: .; v_gene: TRBV5-1; j_gene: TRBJ1-6; CDR3nt: TGCGCCAGCAGCTTAGGGACAGGGGTCAATTCACCCCTCCACTTT; CDR3aa: CASSLGTGVNSPLHF
d_gene: .; abundance: .; v_gene: TRBV7-2; j_gene: TRBJ1-5; CDR3nt: TGTGCCAGCAGCCTGATCAGGAATCAGCCCCAGCATTTT; CDR3aa: CASSLIRNQPQHF
d_gene: .; abundance: .; v_gene: TRBV5-1; j_gene: TRBJ2-1; CDR3nt: TGCGCCAGCAGCTTGGGGGGGAATGAGCAGTTCTTC; CDR3aa: CASSLGGNEQFF
d_gene: .; abundance: few; v_gene: TRBV27; j_gene: TRBJ2-2; CDR3nt: TGTGCCAGCAGTTTTGAGGTTAACACCGGGGAGCTGTTTTTT; CDR3aa: CASSFEVNTGELFF